The 18 T cell receptor beta chains below all came from one sample that was sequenced in a study of shared clonotypes between healthy human individuals. TCRdb keeps only in-frame clones here, not all; method: immunoSEQ multiplex PCR. This table holds roughly 380,000 clones, 90% to 98% found once. The sample consisted of memory CD8+ T cells sorted from blood. Subset reported: CD45RO+ cells pooled with CCR7-negative TemRA cells. The receptors derive from a man aged 25 to 45 in good health.

This clone was recorded only once. The rearrangement joins TRBV10-2 to TRBJ1-5; D is possibly TRBD1 (6 bases). The CDR3 runs to 12 residues. Germline V gives CDR1 WSHSY, CDR2 SAAADI. Trimming took off 10 bases at V and 7 bases at J, with 14 bases between the two ends. CDR3 sequence: CATAGARQPQHF. The CDR3 DNA is TGCGCCACCGCAGGGGCCCGACAGCCCCAGCATTTT.

This chain links TRBV30 with TRBJ2-1; no clear D. Trimming stripped 0 bases from V and 8 bases from J, with 5 bases between. The CDR3 has 11 amino acids. In germline, CDR1 is GTSNPN, CDR2 SVGIG (reference sequence). The CDR3 DNA is TGTGCCTGGAGTGTACTGTATGAGCAGTTCTTC. Protein product: CAWSVLYEQFF.

This clone was counted once. The CDR3 sequence: CASSLSRYGDSHTDTQYF. CDR3 in DNA: TGTGCCAGCAGTTTATCGAGGTACGGGGACAGCCACACAGATACGCAGTATTTT. The chain carries TRBV27 and TRBJ2-3, with 7 bases that match TRBD1. Trimming took 0 bases from V and 2 from J; bases not matched to a gene: 11. The length of the CDR3 is 18 residues. In germline, CDR1 is MNHEY, CDR2 SMNVEV (reference sequence).

This sequence joins TRBV25-1 and TRBJ2-7; 9 bases align to TRBD1. The CDR3 sequence is 18 residues long. V trimming: 1 base; J trimming: 2 bases; junction bases outside the gene matches: 12. Germline V CDR1 and CDR2: MGHDK, SYGVNS. CDR3 residues: CASSESRRDRVSPYEQYF. The CDR3 nucleotides are TGTGCCAGCAGTGAATCAAGGCGGGACAGGGTATCTCCCTACGAGCAGTACTTC.

This sequence joins TRBV11-3 and TRBJ2-1; 7 positions agree with TRBD1. Germline V gene lookup returns CDR1 SGHNT and CDR2 YENEEA. This CDR3 contains 18 residues. Trimming removed 0 bases from V and 3 bases from J; junction bases left unmatched: 11. This chain's CDR3 is CASSLDRWDSLGYNEQFF. CDR3 DNA sequence: TGTGCCAGCAGCTTAGATCGTTGGGACAGCCTGGGCTACAATGAGCAGTTCTTC.

This chain connects TRBV27 to TRBJ2-1; D might be TRBD1 (6 bases). The CDR3 has 13 residues. Germline-derived CDR1 and CDR2 are MNHEY and SMNVEV (reference sequence). The V gene lost 6 bases and the J gene lost 3 bases, with 9 bases spanning the gap. The CDR3 DNA reads as TGTGCCAGCAGCGGGACAAACTACAATGAGCAGTTCTTC. Protein sequence: CASSGTNYNEQFF.

The gene calls are TRBV19 and TRBJ1-2, with TRBD1 identical over 9 bases. The CDR3 is made up of 15 amino acids. The ends lost 6 bases at V and 4 bases at J; junction bases unmatched: 9. The germline V gene has CDR1 LNHDA and CDR2 SQIVND (reference sequence). CDR3 loop: CASRIRDRAGYGYTF. CDR3 in DNA: TGTGCCAGTAGGATCCGGGACAGGGCGGGCTATGGCTACACCTTC.

V gene TRBV4-1 combines with J gene TRBJ2-2; D gene unclear. The V gene's germline CDR1 is MGHRA and CDR2 YSYEKL. Deletions cut 4 bases from V and 5 bases from J, with 8 bases between. The CDR3 is 13 amino acids. The CDR3 spells CASSRTRTGELFF. As DNA, the CDR3 is TGCGCCAGCAGCCGCACCCGTACCGGGGAGCTGTTTTTT.

Note on this clone: The sample has other DNA sequences that encode this CDR3 too. This chain connects TRBV28 to TRBJ1-5; D uncertain. Looked up from germline, CDR1 is MDHEN and CDR2 is SYDVKM. This CDR3 spans 11 amino acids. V was clipped by 2 bases and J by 7 bases, with 3 bases between them. CDR3 amino acids: CASSLGQPQHF. The CDR3 DNA reads TGTGCCAGCAGTTTAGGGCAGCCCCAGCATTTT.

The V gene is TRBV7-3, the J gene TRBJ1-4, with a weak D call TRBD1 (5 bases). The V gene lost 3 bases and the J gene lost 3 bases, with 20 bases spanning the gap. The CDR3 totals 18 residues. Germline CDR1 SGHTA, CDR2 FQGTGA. The CDR3 DNA sequence: TGTGCCAGCAGCTTCCCCTGGGGCTCGAAGGATTCTAATGAAAAACTGTTTTTT. Amino acids: CASSFPWGSKDSNEKLFF.

V gene TRBV5-1 combines with J gene TRBJ2-1; D perhaps matches TRBD2 (5 bases). The germline V gene has CDR1 SGHRS and CDR2 YFSETQ. The CDR3 runs to 14 residues. The V end lost 5 bases, the J end lost 4 bases, and 13 bases lay between the germline ends. CDR3 loop: CASSQGSPYNEQFF. In DNA form, the CDR3 reads TGCGCCAGCAGTCAAGGGAGCCCTTACAATGAGCAGTTCTTC.

The rearrangement uses TRBV6-5 and TRBJ2-7, with 10 bases identical to TRBD2. The CDR3 runs 15 residues. CDR1 is MNHEY and CDR2 is SVGAGI in the germline V gene. V gave up 2 bases and J gave up 5 bases; unmatched junction bases: 6. This chain's CDR3 is CASSYVSGLANEQYF. The CDR3 coding sequence is TGTGCCAGCAGTTACGTCTCGGGACTAGCGAACGAGCAGTACTTC.

The chain couples TRBV9 to TRBJ2-7; 16 nucleotides match TRBD2. V trimming: 3 bases; J trimming: 3 bases; junction bases outside the gene matches: 15. The CDR3 has 20 residues. CDR1 is SGDLS and CDR2 is YYNGEE in the germline V gene. CDR3 loop: CASSAAGTSGRAGFFYEQYF. Here the CDR3 DNA reads TGTGCCAGCAGCGCCGCCGGGACTAGCGGGAGGGCCGGCTTTTTCTACGAGCAGTACTTC.

This chain connects TRBV7-2 to TRBJ2-7; 9 bases map to TRBD1. J lost 3 bases, V lost 1 base, and 4 bases had no gene match. Germline lookup yields CDR1 SGHTA and CDR2 FQGNSA. This CDR3 has 15 amino acids. CDR3 bases: TGTGCCAGCAGCTTAGTGACAGGGGGGCACTACGAGCAGTACTTC. Its protein is CASSLVTGGHYEQYF.

This chain joins TRBV6-6 and TRBJ2-7, with TRBD1 as a possible D gene (6 bases). The length of the CDR3 is 15 residues. Trimming shortened V by 3 bases and J by 0 bases, and 12 bases separated the two germline ends. CDR1 is MNHNY and CDR2 is SVGAGI in the germline V gene (reference sequence). The CDR3 loop is CASSYLTGPSYEQYF. The CDR3 region has the DNA TGTGCCAGCAGTTATCTAACAGGGCCCTCCTACGAGCAGTACTTC.

The CDR3 nucleotides read TGTGCCAGCACCCCCACTGGAAGGTATAGCAATCAGCCCCAGCATTTT. This sequence encodes CASTPTGRYSNQPQHF. V is TRBV27 and J is TRBJ1-5; D remains ambiguous. This CDR3 region has 16 residues. Germline V gene lookup returns CDR1 MNHEY and CDR2 SMNVEV (reference sequence). V was shortened by 7 bases and J by 0 bases, with 16 bases between the two germline ends.

This chain uses TRBV6-5 with TRBJ1-1; D not resolved. The CDR3 extends over 13 amino acids. Trimming left V 0 bases short and J 8 bases short, with 10 bases between. The germline gives CDR1 MNHEY, CDR2 SVGAGI. The CDR3 DNA sequence: TGTGCCAGCAGTTACTCTGGAGGCGCCGAAGCTTTCTTT. This translates into CASSYSGGAEAFF.

The chain has TRBV27 and TRBJ2-6; no firm D call. The V end was cut by 3 bases, the J end by 0 bases, with 9 bases between. This CDR3 region has 16 residues. Germline CDR1 and CDR2: MNHEY and SMNVEV (reference sequence). The CDR3 nucleotides read TGTGCCAGCAGTTTTATAAGGCTCTCTGGGGCCAACGTCCTGACTTTC. Its protein is CASSFIRLSGANVLTF.